This T cell receptor (beta chain) was observed in a study of OX40 agonist ivuxolimab in advanced cancers. Sequencing was performed with immunoSEQ multiplex PCR; in TCRdb, only in-frame clones are kept and a portion is missing. This sample has approximately 40,000 clones; around 89% occur once, and the top ten carry about 13%. This CDR3 is 14 amino acids long. V lost 4 bases and J 2 bases, leaving 9 bases between the germline ends. CDR1 MNHEY and CDR2 SMNVEV come from the germline V gene (reference sequence). Baseline was the first blood sampling point, followed by cycle 4 day 1 and cycle 7 day 1. Study conclusions and caveats: With doses of 0.1 to 3.0 mg/kg, CD4+ and CD8+ blood T cells had undergone clonal expansion by week 6.

A note on this clone: Its target is not known.

This rearrangement joins TRBV27 to TRBJ2-1; D not certain. The source is an adult with an advanced solid tumor such as melanoma, head and neck, liver or kidney cancer. The source was CD4+ or CD8+ T cells sorted from blood, collected in a trial of the OX40 agonist ivuxolimab. CDR3 sequence reads: CASSSDGPYNEQFF. The CDR3 DNA follows: TGTGCCAGCAGTTCTGACGGACCCTACAATGAGCAGTTCTTC.